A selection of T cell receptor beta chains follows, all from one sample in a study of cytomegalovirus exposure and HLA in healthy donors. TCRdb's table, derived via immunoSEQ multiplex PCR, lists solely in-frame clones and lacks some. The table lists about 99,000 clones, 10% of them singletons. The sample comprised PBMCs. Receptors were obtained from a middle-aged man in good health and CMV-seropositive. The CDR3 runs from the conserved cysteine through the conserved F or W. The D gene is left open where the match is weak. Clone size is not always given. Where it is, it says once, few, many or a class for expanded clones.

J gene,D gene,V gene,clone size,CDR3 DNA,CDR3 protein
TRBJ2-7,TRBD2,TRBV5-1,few,TGCGCCAGCAACTTGGTACCTAGCGGGAGCCACGAGCAGTACTTC,CASNLVPSGSHEQYF
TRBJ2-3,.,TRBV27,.,TGTGCCAGCACTTCCTTAGAGGATACGCAGTATTTT,CASTSLEDTQYF
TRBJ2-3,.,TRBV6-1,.,TGTGCCAGCACCCTACGGGAGGATACGCAGTATTTT,CASTLREDTQYF
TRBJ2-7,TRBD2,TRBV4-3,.,TGCGCCAGCAGCCATTCCGGGGGGGCCAGGGCGGGGTACGAGCAGTACTTC,CASSHSGGARAGYEQYF
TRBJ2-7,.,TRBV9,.,TGTGCCAGCAGCGTAGGTCCCCAACAGGAGAACGAGCAGTACTTC,CASSVGPQQENEQYF
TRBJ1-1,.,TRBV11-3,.,TGTGCCAGCAGCTCGGGGGGCTCGGAGGCTTTCTTT,CASSSGGSEAFF
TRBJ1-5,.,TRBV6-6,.,TGTGCCAGCAGTTACATCCCGGGGGATGACAATCAGCCCCAGCATTTT,CASSYIPGDDNQPQHF
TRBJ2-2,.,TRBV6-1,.,TGTGCCAGCAGTCGTCGCCAGGGAAACACCGGGGAGCTGTTTTTT,CASSRRQGNTGELFF
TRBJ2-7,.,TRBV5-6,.,TGTGCCAGCAGCTTGTGGGGGGGCGACGAGCAGTACTTC,CASSLWGGDEQYF
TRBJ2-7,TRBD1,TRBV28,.,TGTGCCAGCAGTTTGAGAGGGGGCATGTACGAGCAGTACTTC,CASSLRGGMYEQYF
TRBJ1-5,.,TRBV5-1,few,TGCGCCAGCAGCTTGACAGGCAATCAGCCCCAGCATTTT,CASSLTGNQPQHF
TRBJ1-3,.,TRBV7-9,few,TGTGCCAGCAGCCCCCCAGGGGAACAGCTCTCTGGAAACACCATATATTTT,CASSPPGEQLSGNTIYF
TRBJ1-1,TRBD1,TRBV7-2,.,TGTGCCAGCAGCTTTGGGACAGCTGAGAACACTGAAGCTTTCTTT,CASSFGTAENTEAFF
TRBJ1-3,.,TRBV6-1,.,TGTGCCAGCAGTGAAGCGGGGAGATCTGGAAACACCATATATTTT,CASSEAGRSGNTIYF
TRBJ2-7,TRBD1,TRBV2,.,TGTGCCAGCTTTCCTTTAGGGACAGGGGAACACGAGCAGTACTTC,CASFPLGTGEHEQYF
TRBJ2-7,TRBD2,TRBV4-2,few,TGTGCCAGCAGCTTCGGGGGGACGGGGGCCTACGAGCAGTACTTC,CASSFGGTGAYEQYF
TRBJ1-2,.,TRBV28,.,TGTGCCAGCAGGCCCGACCGGGATTTCGATGGCTACACCTTC,CASRPDRDFDGYTF
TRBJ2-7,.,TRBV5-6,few,TGTGCCAGCAGCCATCCCAGGGTACGGGAGCAGTACTTC,CASSHPRVREQYF
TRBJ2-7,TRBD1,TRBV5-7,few,TGTGCCAGCAGCTTGAAACGGACAGGGAGCTGGGACGAGCAGTACTTC,CASSLKRTGSWDEQYF
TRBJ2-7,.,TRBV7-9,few,TGTGCCAGCAGCCCTGACCTAGGTTCCTACGAGCAGTACTTC,CASSPDLGSYEQYF
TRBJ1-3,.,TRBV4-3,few,TGCGCCAGCAGCCAAGACAGAACTGGAAACACCATATATTTT,CASSQDRTGNTIYF
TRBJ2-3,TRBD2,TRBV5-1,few,TGCGCCAGCAGCTTGGCCGTTGGCGGGAGGGACACAGATACGCAGTATTTT,CASSLAVGGRDTDTQYF
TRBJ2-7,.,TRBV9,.,TGTGCCAGCAGCGTAGTTGGTAGCGGTTACGAGCAGTACTTC,CASSVVGSGYEQYF
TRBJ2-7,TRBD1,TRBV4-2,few,TGTGCCAGCAGCCAAGGACAGGGCGCCTACGAGCAGTACTTC,CASSQGQGAYEQYF
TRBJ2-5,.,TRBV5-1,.,TGCGCCAGCAGCTTGCCTAGCGTAGAGACCCAGTACTTC,CASSLPSVETQYF
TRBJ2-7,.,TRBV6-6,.,TGTGCCAGCAGACAGAATTCCTACGAGCAGTACTTC,CASRQNSYEQYF
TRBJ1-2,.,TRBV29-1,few,TGCAGCGCTGAATCAGGGCAGGGAATTGGCTACACCTTC,CSAESGQGIGYTF
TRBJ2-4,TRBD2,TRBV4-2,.,TGTGCCAGCAGCGAAGGGGCGTCTAGCGGGGCCGAAGACATTCAGTACTTC,CASSEGASSGAEDIQYF
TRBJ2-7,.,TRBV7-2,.,TGTGCCAGCAGCTTAATGGGGAGCTCCTACGAGCAGTACTTC,CASSLMGSSYEQYF
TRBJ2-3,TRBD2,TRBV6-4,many,TGTGCCAGCAGTGCAGAGACTAGCGGGACAGATACGCAGTATTTT,CASSAETSGTDTQYF
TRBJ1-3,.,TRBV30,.,TGTGCCTGGAGTACCCACGGGAGTTCCTCTGGAAACACCATATATTTT,CAWSTHGSSSGNTIYF
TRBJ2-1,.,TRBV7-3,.,TGTGCCAGCAGCCCGGGAGAGGTGGGTGAGCAGTTCTTC,CASSPGEVGEQFF
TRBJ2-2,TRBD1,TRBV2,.,TGTGCCAGCAGGAATCCGGGACAGGGCAAGCGGGAGCTGTTTTTT,CASRNPGQGKRELFF
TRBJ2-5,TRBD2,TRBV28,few,TGTGCCAGCAGTTTTAGCGGCGGGAGGGCCCTAGAGACCCAGTACTTC,CASSFSGGRALETQYF
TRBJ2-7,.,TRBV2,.,TGTGCCAGCCTTAGGGGCTACGAGCAGTACTTC,CASLRGYEQYF
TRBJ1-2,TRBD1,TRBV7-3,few,TGTGCCAGCAGCCAGACGTTTGTGACAGGGGGAGACTATGGCTACACCTTC,CASSQTFVTGGDYGYTF
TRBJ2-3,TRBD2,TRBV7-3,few,TGTGCCAGCAGCTCTAGCGGGGGCACAGATACGCAGTATTTT,CASSSSGGTDTQYF
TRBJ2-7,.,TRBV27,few,TGTGCCAGCAGTTATCGATTGGGTCGAAGGGGAACCCTCTACGAGCAGTACTTC,CASSYRLGRRGTLYEQYF
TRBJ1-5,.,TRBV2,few,TGTGCCAGCGGGACAAATCAGCCCCAGCATTTT,CASGTNQPQHF
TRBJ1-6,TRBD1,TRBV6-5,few,TGTGCCAGCAGTTACAGGGACAGGGTGGCGAATTCACCCCTCCACTTT,CASSYRDRVANSPLHF
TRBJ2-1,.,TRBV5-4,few,TGTGCCAGCAGCTTCGGACTCTTCAATGAGCAGTTCTTC,CASSFGLFNEQFF
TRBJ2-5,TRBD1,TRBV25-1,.,TGTGCCAGCAGTGAGACAGGGGGCGCAGGGGAGACCCAGTACTTC,CASSETGGAGETQYF
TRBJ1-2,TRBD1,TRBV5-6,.,TGTGCCAGCAGCTTGACGCAGGACAGGGCGATGAATGGCTACACCTTC,CASSLTQDRAMNGYTF
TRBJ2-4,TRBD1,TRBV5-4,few,TGTGCCAGCAGCGGACAGGGTGTGGACATTCAGTACTTC,CASSGQGVDIQYF
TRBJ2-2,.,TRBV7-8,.,TGTGCCAGCAGCTTAGTACGGTTGAACACCGGGGAGCTGTTTTTT,CASSLVRLNTGELFF
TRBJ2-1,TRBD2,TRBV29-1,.,TGCAGCGTCGGAGGGATTAGACTAGCGGGAGGTAATGAGCAGTTCTTC,CSVGGIRLAGGNEQFF
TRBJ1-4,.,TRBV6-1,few,TGTGCCAGCCGGGACTTTAATGAAAAACTGTTTTTT,CASRDFNEKLFF
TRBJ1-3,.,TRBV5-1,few,TGCGCCAGCGGTCCAGGGGCCATCTCTGGAAACACCATATATTTT,CASGPGAISGNTIYF
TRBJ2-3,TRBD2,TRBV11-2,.,TGTGCCAGCAGCCCGCCCGGGACTAGCGTAGGCACAGATACGCAGTATTTT,CASSPPGTSVGTDTQYF
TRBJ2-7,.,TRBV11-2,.,TGTGCCAGCAGCTTACCTTATGGGGGAGGAGTCGATGAGCAGTACTTC,CASSLPYGGGVDEQYF
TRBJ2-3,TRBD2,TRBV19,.,TGTGCCAGTGGATTAGCGGGATTGGCGGATACGCAGTATTTT,CASGLAGLADTQYF
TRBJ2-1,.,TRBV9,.,TGTGCCAGCAATGGGGGCCCGAGCTCCTACAATGAGCAGTTCTTC,CASNGGPSSYNEQFF